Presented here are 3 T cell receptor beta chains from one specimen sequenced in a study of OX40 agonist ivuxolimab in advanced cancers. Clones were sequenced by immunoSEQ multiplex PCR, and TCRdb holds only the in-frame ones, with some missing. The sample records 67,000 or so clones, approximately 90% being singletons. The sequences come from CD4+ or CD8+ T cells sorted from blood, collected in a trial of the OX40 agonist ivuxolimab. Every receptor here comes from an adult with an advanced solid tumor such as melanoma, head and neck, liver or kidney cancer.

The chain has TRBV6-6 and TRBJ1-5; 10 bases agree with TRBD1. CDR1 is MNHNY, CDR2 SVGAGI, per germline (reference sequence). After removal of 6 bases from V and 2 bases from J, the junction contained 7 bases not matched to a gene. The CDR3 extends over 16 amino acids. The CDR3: CASRTYGTGGNQPQHF. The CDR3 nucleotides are TGTGCCAGCAGGACCTACGGGACAGGGGGCAATCAGCCCCAGCATTTT.

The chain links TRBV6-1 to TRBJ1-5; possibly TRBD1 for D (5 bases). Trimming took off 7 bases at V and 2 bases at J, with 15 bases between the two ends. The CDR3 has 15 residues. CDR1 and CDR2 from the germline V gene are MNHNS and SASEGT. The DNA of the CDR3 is TGTGCCAGCAAGCGAGCAGGGATTGGCAATCAGCCCCAGCATTTT. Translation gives CASKRAGIGNQPQHF.

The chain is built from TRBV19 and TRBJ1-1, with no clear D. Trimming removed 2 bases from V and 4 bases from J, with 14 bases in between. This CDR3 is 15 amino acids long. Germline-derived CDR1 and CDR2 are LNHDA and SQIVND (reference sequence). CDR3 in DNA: TGTGCCAGTAGTATAACGGGTCGTGAGGGCACTGAAGCTTTCTTT. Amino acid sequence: CASSITGREGTEAFF.